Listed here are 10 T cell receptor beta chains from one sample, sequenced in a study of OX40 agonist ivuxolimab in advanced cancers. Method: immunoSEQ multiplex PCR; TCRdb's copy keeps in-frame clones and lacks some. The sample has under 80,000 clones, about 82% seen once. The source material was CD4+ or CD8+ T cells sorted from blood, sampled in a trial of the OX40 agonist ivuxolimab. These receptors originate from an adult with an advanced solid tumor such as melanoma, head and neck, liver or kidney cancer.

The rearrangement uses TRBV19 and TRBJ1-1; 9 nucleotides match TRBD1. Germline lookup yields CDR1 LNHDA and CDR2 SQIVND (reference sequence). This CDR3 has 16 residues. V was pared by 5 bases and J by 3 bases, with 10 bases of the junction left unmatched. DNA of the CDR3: TGTGCCAGTAGTGCTATAGGGACAGGGCGGGACACTGAAGCTTTCTTT. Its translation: CASSAIGTGRDTEAFF.

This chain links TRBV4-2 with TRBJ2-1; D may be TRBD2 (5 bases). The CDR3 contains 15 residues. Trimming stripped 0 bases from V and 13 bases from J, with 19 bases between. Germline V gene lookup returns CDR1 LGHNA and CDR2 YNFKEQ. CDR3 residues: CASSQDGPVSEGQFF. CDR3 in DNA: TGTGCCAGCAGCCAAGATGGCCCCGTGTCTGAGGGACAGTTCTTC.

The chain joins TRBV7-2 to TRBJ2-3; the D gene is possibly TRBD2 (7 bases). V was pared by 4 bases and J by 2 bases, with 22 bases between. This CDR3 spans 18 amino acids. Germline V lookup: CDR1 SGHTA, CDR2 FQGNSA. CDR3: CASSWGSRRGPDTDTQYF. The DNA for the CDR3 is TGTGCCAGCAGCTGGGGTAGCCGGCGGGGGCCAGACACAGATACGCAGTATTTT. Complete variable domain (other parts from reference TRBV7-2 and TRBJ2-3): GAGVSQSPSNKVTEKGKDVELRCDPISGHTALYWYRQSLGQGLEFLIYFQGNSAPDKSGLPSDRFSAERTGGSVSTLTIQRTQQEDSAVYLCASSWGSRRGPDTDTQYFGPGTRLTVL.

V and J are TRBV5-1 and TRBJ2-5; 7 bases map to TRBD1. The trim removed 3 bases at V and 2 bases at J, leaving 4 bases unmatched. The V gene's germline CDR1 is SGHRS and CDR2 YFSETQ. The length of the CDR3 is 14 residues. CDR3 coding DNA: TGCGCCAGCAGCTCACTGACAGGGCAAGAGACCCAGTACTTC. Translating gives CASSSLTGQETQYF.

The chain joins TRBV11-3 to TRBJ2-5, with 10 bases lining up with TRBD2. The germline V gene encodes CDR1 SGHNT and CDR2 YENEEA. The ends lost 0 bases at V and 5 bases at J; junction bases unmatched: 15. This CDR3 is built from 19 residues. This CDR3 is CASSLDPAGGPRIGETQYF. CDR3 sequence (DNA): TGTGCCAGCAGCTTAGATCCAGCGGGGGGGCCGAGGATTGGGGAGACCCAGTACTTC.

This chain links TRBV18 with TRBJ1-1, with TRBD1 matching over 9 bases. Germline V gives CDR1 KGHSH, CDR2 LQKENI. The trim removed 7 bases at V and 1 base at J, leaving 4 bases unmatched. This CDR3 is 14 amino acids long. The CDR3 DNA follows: TGTGCCAGCTGTGAGGACAGGGGGAACACTGAAGCTTTCTTT. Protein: CASCEDRGNTEAFF.

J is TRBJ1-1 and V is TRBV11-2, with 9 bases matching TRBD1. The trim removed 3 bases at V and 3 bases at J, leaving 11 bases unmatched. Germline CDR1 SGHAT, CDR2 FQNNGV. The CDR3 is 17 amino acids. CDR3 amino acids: CASSFHGQGRFYTEAFF. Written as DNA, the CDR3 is TGTGCCAGCAGCTTTCATGGACAGGGGAGATTTTACACTGAAGCTTTCTTT.

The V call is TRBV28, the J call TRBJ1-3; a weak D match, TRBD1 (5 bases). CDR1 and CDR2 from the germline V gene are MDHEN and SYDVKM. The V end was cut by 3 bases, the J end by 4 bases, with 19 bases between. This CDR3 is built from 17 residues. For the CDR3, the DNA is TGTGCCAGCAGTTTCCAGGACGGGACTCTGGGGGGAAACACCATATATTTT. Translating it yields CASSFQDGTLGGNTIYF.

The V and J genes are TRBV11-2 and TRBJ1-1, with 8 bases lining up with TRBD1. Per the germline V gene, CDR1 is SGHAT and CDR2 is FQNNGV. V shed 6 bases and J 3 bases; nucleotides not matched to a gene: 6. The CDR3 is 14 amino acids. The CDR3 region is CASRGAGGDTEAFF. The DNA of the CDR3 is TGTGCCAGCAGGGGGGCAGGGGGCGACACTGAAGCTTTCTTT.

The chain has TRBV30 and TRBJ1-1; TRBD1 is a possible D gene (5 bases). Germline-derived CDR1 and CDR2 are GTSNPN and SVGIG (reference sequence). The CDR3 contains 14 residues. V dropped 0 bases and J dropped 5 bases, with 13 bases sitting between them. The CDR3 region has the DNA TGTGCCTGGAGTGTACTTCGGGGCCGGACTGAAGCTTTCTTT. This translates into CAWSVLRGRTEAFF. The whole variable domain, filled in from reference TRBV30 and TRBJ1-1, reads SQTIHQWPATLVQPVGSPLSLECTVEGTSNPNLYWYRQAAGRGLQLLFYSVGIGQISSEVPQNLSASRPQDRQFILSSKKLLLSDSGFYLCAWSVLRGRTEAFFGQGTRLTVV.